The rows below give T cell receptor beta chains drawn from one sample of a study of blood T cell repertoires in COVID-19. Clones were read by immunoSEQ multiplex PCR, and TCRdb kept only the in-frame ones, dropping some. The repertoire holds 300,000 to 400,000 clones, with over 75% as singletons. The specimen was peripheral blood. The receptor set was obtained from a woman between 55 and 75 years old with COVID-19, enrolled during active disease. The CDR3 runs from the conserved cysteine through the conserved F or W. The D gene is left open where the match is weak. Size is omitted from some rows. Given values are once, few, many or a class for expanded clones.

V	size	D	J	DNA	CDR3
TRBV11-2	NA	NA	TRBJ1-1	TGTGCCAGCAGCGTCAGTTACACTGAAGCTTTCTTT	CASSVSYTEAFF
TRBV28	NA	NA	TRBJ1-4	TGTGCCAGCAGATCGAACCCCTCAGATAAACTGTTTTTT	CASRSNPSDKLFF
TRBV4-1	once	TRBD1	TRBJ2-2	TGCGCCAGCGGAGAGACAGGGCCGCGCACCGGGGAGCTGTTTTTT	CASGETGPRTGELFF
TRBV11-2	NA	NA	TRBJ2-5	TGTGCCAGCAGCTTACCTTATATGGGGGCTGTAGAGACCCAGTACTTC	CASSLPYMGAVETQYF
TRBV3-1/TRBV3-2	NA	NA	TRBJ1-1	TGTGCCAGCAGCCAAGTCGGGGAGGGGGACACTGAAGCTTTCTTT	CASSQVGEGDTEAFF
TRBV3-1/TRBV3-2	NA	NA	TRBJ2-2	TGTGCCAGCAGCCAAGATATGGCAGGGGAATATACCGGGGAGCTGTTTTTT	CASSQDMAGEYTGELFF
TRBV29-1	NA	TRBD2	TRBJ2-5	TGCAGCGTTGAATTCCAGCGGGGGACTTCAGAGACCCAGTACTTC	CSVEFQRGTSETQYF
TRBV5-1	NA	NA	TRBJ2-5	TGCGCCAGCAGCTTGGGTCGGGGGATTCAGTCGGAGACCCAGTACTTC	CASSLGRGIQSETQYF
TRBV19	NA	TRBD1	TRBJ1-2	TGTGCCGGCAGAACGATTACAGGGGGCGACTTAGGCGGCTACACCTTC	CAGRTITGGDLGGYTF
TRBV5-4	NA	TRBD1	TRBJ1-1	TGTGCCAGCAGCTTCGCGGGACAGGGAGGAGGGGCTTTCTTT	CASSFAGQGGGAFF
TRBV5-4	NA	NA	TRBJ1-3	TGTGCCAGCAGCTTGGGGCAGGGCGTTTATGGAAACACCATATATTTT	CASSLGQGVYGNTIYF
TRBV2	NA	TRBD2	TRBJ2-7	TGTGCCAGCAGACTCATAGCGGGCGAGCAGTACTTC	CASRLIAGEQYF
TRBV27	few	NA	TRBJ1-6	TGTGCCAGCAGTTTACTGAGGGCCTATAATTCACCCCTCCACTTT	CASSLLRAYNSPLHF
TRBV30	NA	NA	TRBJ1-1	TGTGCCTGGAAATCCGGGACATACAACACTGAAGCTTTCTTT	CAWKSGTYNTEAFF
TRBV11-3	NA	TRBD2	TRBJ2-1	TGTGCCAGCAGCTCCGGACTAGCGGACAGCTACAATGAGCAGTTCTTC	CASSSGLADSYNEQFF
TRBV7-3	NA	NA	TRBJ2-7	TGTGCCAGCAGCTTAGGAGGGGTGGGCGAGACCCCCGCCTACGAGCAGTACTTC	CASSLGGVGETPAYEQYF
TRBV5-6	NA	TRBD1	TRBJ2-3	TGTGCCAGCAGCTTGGCCAGGGGGACAGATACGCAGTATTTT	CASSLARGTDTQYF
TRBV5-4	NA	NA	TRBJ2-6	TGTGCCAGCAGCTTTTATAACTCTGGGGCCAACGTCCTGACTTTC	CASSFYNSGANVLTF
TRBV11-2	NA	NA	TRBJ1-1	TGTGCCAGCAGCTTAGGACTCCAGAACACTGAAGCTTTCTTT	CASSLGLQNTEAFF
TRBV6-5	NA	TRBD1	TRBJ1-2	TGTGCCAGCAGTTACTTAGGACAGGGAGAGGGCTACACCTTC	CASSYLGQGEGYTF
TRBV3-1/TRBV3-2	NA	TRBD1	TRBJ1-1	TGTGCCAGCAGGCCCGACAGGGGCCTTGAAGCTTTCTTT	CASRPDRGLEAFF
TRBV5-1	NA	NA	TRBJ2-5	TGCGCCAGCAGCCCCTTTCGGGAAGAGACCCAGTACTTC	CASSPFREETQYF
TRBV6-1	few	NA	TRBJ1-2	TGTGCCAGCAGTGAAACTGGCGGGGGCTACACCTTC	CASSETGGGYTF
TRBV7-8	NA	NA	TRBJ1-2	TGTGCCAGCAGCGGGGGGGGGACGGCACTCACAAACTATGGCTACACCTTC	CASSGGGTALTNYGYTF
TRBV11-1	NA	NA	TRBJ1-1	TGTGCCAGCATCGGGAGGGGACCGGGGACTGAAGCTTTCTTT	CASIGRGPGTEAFF
TRBV19	NA	TRBD2	TRBJ2-3	TGTGCCAGTAGTATTCCGGCGGGGGGCACAGATACGCAGTATTTT	CASSIPAGGTDTQYF
TRBV9	once	TRBD1	TRBJ1-1	TGTGCCAGCAGCTTAGCAGGGGGCCCTGAAGCTTTCTTT	CASSLAGGPEAFF
TRBV6-6	NA	NA	TRBJ1-1	TGTGCCAGCAGTACTTTTGGCGGGAACACTGAAGCTTTCTTT	CASSTFGGNTEAFF
TRBV28	NA	NA	TRBJ1-1	TGTGCCAGCAGCCGTCCTGTGGCGGGAACCACTGAAGCTTTCTTT	CASSRPVAGTTEAFF
TRBV2	NA	NA	TRBJ1-6	TGTGCCAGCAGCGAGACTTTGGTGTCCACCCTCCACTTT	CASSETLVSTLHF
TRBV7-9	once	NA	TRBJ2-7	TGTGCCAGCAGCTTAGCGGGGGGCGAGCAGTACTTC	CASSLAGGEQYF
TRBV4-2	NA	NA	TRBJ1-1	TGTGCCAGCAGCCAAGAAGTGGGCCGGACTGAAGCTTTCTTT	CASSQEVGRTEAFF
TRBV25-1	NA	TRBD1	TRBJ2-6	TGTGCCAGCAGTGACCCCAGACAGGGGGCGCGGGGGGCCAACGTCCTGACTTTC	CASSDPRQGARGANVLTF
TRBV11-2	NA	NA	TRBJ2-5	TGTGCCAGCAGCTTAGACAGGGAGACCCAGTACTTC	CASSLDRETQYF
TRBV3-1/TRBV3-2	NA	TRBD2	TRBJ2-7	TGTGCCAGCAGCCTTAGCGGGGGAGGTTACGAGCAGTACTTC	CASSLSGGGYEQYF
TRBV25-1	NA	TRBD1	TRBJ2-1	TGTGCCAGCAGGATGACAGGGGCCTACAATGAGCAGTTCTTC	CASRMTGAYNEQFF
TRBV27	NA	TRBD2	TRBJ2-3	TGTGCCAGCAGTTGGCGGTATAACGGGGGGACCACAGATACGCAGTATTTT	CASSWRYNGGTTDTQYF
TRBV6-4	NA	NA	TRBJ1-2	TGTGCCAGCAGTGACTCCGGAGGGAATAACTATGGCTACACCTTC	CASSDSGGNNYGYTF
TRBV11-3	NA	NA	TRBJ2-3	TGTGCCAGCAGCTTAGATGGAACAGTCACAGATACGCAGTATTTT	CASSLDGTVTDTQYF
TRBV18	NA	TRBD1	TRBJ1-1	TGTGCCAGCTCACCACCGGGGACAGGGGACACTGAAGCTTTCTTT	CASSPPGTGDTEAFF
TRBV24-1	NA	TRBD2	TRBJ2-1	TGTGCCACCAGTGATCCATCCTGGACTAGCGACGAGCAGTTCTTC	CATSDPSWTSDEQFF
TRBV3-1/TRBV3-2	NA	TRBD2	TRBJ2-7	TGTGCCAGCAGCCGGGGACTAGCGGGGGGTCGTTCCTACGAGCAGTACTTC	CASSRGLAGGRSYEQYF
TRBV6-5	NA	NA	TRBJ1-4	TGTGCGACCCAATCAGGGGAGACTAATGAAAAACTGTTTTTT	CATQSGETNEKLFF
TRBV5-1	NA	NA	TRBJ2-7	TGCGCCAGCAGCTTGGCAGGGGTCCCCTACGAGCAGTACTTC	CASSLAGVPYEQYF
TRBV5-1	NA	TRBD1	TRBJ1-2	TGCGCCAGCAGCCACGGACAGGGAGTATATGGCTACACCTTC	CASSHGQGVYGYTF
TRBV2	NA	NA	TRBJ1-5	TGTGCCAGCAGTGAAGTCTTGTCGGGGAGCAATCAGCCCCAGCATTTT	CASSEVLSGSNQPQHF